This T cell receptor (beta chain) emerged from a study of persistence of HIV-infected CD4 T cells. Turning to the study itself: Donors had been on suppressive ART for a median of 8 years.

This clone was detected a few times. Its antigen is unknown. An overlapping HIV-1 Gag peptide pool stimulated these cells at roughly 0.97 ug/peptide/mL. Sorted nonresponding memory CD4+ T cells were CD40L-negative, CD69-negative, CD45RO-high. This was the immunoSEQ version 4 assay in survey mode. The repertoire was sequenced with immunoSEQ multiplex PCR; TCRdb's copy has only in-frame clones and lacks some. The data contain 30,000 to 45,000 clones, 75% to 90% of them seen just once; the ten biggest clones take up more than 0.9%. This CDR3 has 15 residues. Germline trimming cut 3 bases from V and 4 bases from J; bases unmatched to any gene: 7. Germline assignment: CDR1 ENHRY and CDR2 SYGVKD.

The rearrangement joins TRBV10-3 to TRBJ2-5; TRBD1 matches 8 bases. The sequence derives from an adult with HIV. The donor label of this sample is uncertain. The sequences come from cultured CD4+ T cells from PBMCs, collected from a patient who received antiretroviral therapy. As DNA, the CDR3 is TGTGCCATCAGTGATCAGACAGGGGCTGGAGAGACCCAGTACTTC. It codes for CAISDQTGAGETQYF.